The 19 T cell receptor beta chains below were found in one sample sequenced in a study of brain T cells in children with intractable seizures. Time point here: blood from clinic visit 5 months post-surgery; TSC patient then seizure free. The data were produced by immunoSEQ multiplex PCR, yet TCRdb's version contains in-frame clones alone and is incomplete. The sample lists about 320,000 clones, 93% occurring once. This specimen was peripheral blood, taken more than 4 months after surgery. The receptors originated from a boy under two years old with tuberous sclerosis and intractable seizures.

The rearrangement links TRBV7-8 to TRBJ2-1; D tentatively fits TRBD1 or TRBD2 (7 bases each). Germline V gene lookup returns CDR1 SGHVS and CDR2 FQNEAQ. Deletions cut 5 bases from V and 0 bases from J, with 26 bases between. This CDR3 has 20 residues. CDR3: CASSLRGGALYKSSYNEQFF. The DNA of the CDR3 is TGTGCCAGCAGCCTCAGGGGGGGGGCCTTATATAAGAGCTCCTACAATGAGCAGTTCTTC.

The gene calls are TRBV7-9 and TRBJ2-3; 7 bases line up with TRBD2. With 2 bases clipped from V and 3 bases from J, the junction kept 5 bases outside the gene matches. Germline V gives CDR1 SEHNR, CDR2 FQNEAQ (reference sequence). CDR3 length: 15 amino acids. CDR3 DNA: TGTGCCAGCAGCTTATTTCAGGGAGGGACAGATACGCAGTATTTT. Its translation is CASSLFQGGTDTQYF.

J is TRBJ2-7 and V is TRBV2, with D possibly matching TRBD1 (5 bases). The V gene lost 6 bases and the J gene lost 0 bases, with 9 bases spanning the gap. Germline-derived CDR1 and CDR2 are SNHLY and FYNNEI. The CDR3 has 13 amino acids. The CDR3 region is CASRDTYSYEQYF. In DNA form, the CDR3 reads TGTGCCAGCAGGGACACTTACTCCTACGAGCAGTACTTC. Variable domain in full (rest from reference TRBV2 and TRBJ2-7): EPEVTQTPSHQVTQMGQEVILRCVPISNHLYFYWYRQILGQKVEFLVSFYNNEISEKSEIFDDQFSVERPDGSNFTLKIRSTKLEDSAMYFCASRDTYSYEQYFGPGTRLTVT.

This sequence joins TRBV27 and TRBJ2-5; perhaps TRBD2 as D (5 bases). Trimming shortened V by 11 bases and J by 1 base, and 8 bases separated the two germline ends. Germline V gene data show CDR1 as MNHEY and CDR2 as SMNVEV (reference sequence). This CDR3 region has 11 residues. CDR3 DNA sequence: TGTGCCGGCCGGGGCCAAGAGACCCAGTACTTC. It specifies CAGRGQETQYF.

This chain joins TRBV7-9 and TRBJ1-5; 7 bases line up with TRBD1. The trim removed 1 base at V and 4 bases at J, leaving 7 bases unmatched. The CDR3 is made up of 16 amino acids. Per germline, CDR1 SEHNR and CDR2 FQNEAQ (reference sequence). The CDR3 bases are TGTGCCAGCAGCTTAGGGTCAAGACAGGGAAATCAGCCCCAGCATTTT. This encodes CASSLGSRQGNQPQHF.

This clone was seen just once. The chain joins TRBV19 to TRBJ2-7; TRBD2 is a possible D gene (5 bases). The length of the CDR3 is 15 residues. V gave up 5 bases and J gave up 0 bases, with 14 bases separating them. Per the germline V gene, CDR1 is LNHDA and CDR2 is SQIVND (reference sequence). CDR3 DNA: TGTGCCAGTAGTTATTCGGCGGGCACCTCCTACGAGCAGTACTTC. Amino acids: CASSYSAGTSYEQYF.

In this sample, this clone turned up once. V gene TRBV9 combines with J gene TRBJ2-5, with a possible D match to TRBD1 (5 bases). Germline CDR1 reads SGDLS; CDR2 reads YYNGEE. Trimming left V 4 bases short and J 1 base short, with 14 bases between. The CDR3 extends over 15 amino acids. The CDR3 reads CASSPVPGIQETQYF. The CDR3 bases are TGTGCCAGCAGCCCCGTCCCAGGGATCCAAGAGACCCAGTACTTC. Looking up the rest from reference TRBV9 and TRBJ2-5 gives the full variable domain: DSGVTQTPKHLITATGQRVTLRCSPRSGDLSVYWYQQSLDQGLQFLIQYYNGEERAKGNILERFSAQQFPDLHSELNLSSLELGDSALYFCASSPVPGIQETQYFGPGTRLLVL.

This sequence joins TRBV4-2 and TRBJ2-1; D is unresolved. This CDR3 has 13 amino acids. Germline assignment: CDR1 LGHNA and CDR2 YNFKEQ. V was trimmed by 0 bases and J by 5 bases, leaving 5 bases between them. CDR3 nucleotides: TGTGCCAGCAGCCAAGAGGCCGACAATGAGCAGTTCTTC. Encoded protein: CASSQEADNEQFF.

The chain recombines TRBV5-3 with TRBJ2-1; D may be TRBD1 (6 bases). TRBV5-3 belongs to the ORF category, with a function that is uncertain. V lost 4 bases to trimming and J lost 0 bases, with 35 bases between them. The CDR3 length is 23 residues. The CDR3 region is CARSVYRDICGPDSSNSYNEQFF. In DNA form, the CDR3 reads TGTGCCAGAAGCGTGTACCGGGACATTTGTGGACCTGACTCGAGTAACTCCTACAATGAGCAGTTCTTC.

The chain employs TRBV12-3 or TRBV12-4 and TRBJ1-2; D may be TRBD1 (5 bases). V was cut by 6 bases and J by 9 bases, with 17 bases left in between. The length of the CDR3 is 13 residues. CDR3 nucleotide sequence: TGTGCCAGCAGAACCGGGACCGATCCTAGCTACACCTTC. This gives the protein CASRTGTDPSYTF.

The chain has TRBV7-9 and TRBJ2-1; D may be TRBD2 (6 bases). The length of the CDR3 is 19 residues. V shed 5 bases and J shed 7 bases, with 30 bases lying between them. Germline V gene sequence: CDR1 SEHNR, CDR2 FQNEAQ (reference sequence). Here the CDR3 reads CASSPWMRAGKPLGNEQFF. In DNA form, the CDR3 reads TGTGCCAGCAGCCCCTGGATGCGAGCGGGCAAACCTCTGGGGAATGAGCAGTTCTTC. The full variable domain, completed using reference TRBV7-9 and TRBJ2-1, is DTGVSQNPRHKITKRGQNVTFRCDPISEHNRLYWYRQTLGQGPEFLTYFQNEAQLEKSRLLSDRFSAERPKGSFSTLEIQRTEQGDSAMYLCASSPWMRAGKPLGNEQFFGPGTRLTVL.

V gene TRBV7-2 combines with J gene TRBJ2-3; 12 bases agree with TRBD1. The V segment lost 4 bases and the J segment 5 bases; nucleotides outside the gene matches: 7. The CDR3 has 16 residues. Per the germline V gene, CDR1 is SGHTA and CDR2 is FQGNSA. CDR3 sequence (DNA): TGTGCCAGCAGCTCGAACCGGGACAGGGGGCGAGATACGCAGTATTTT. Its protein is CASSSNRDRGRDTQYF.

The J gene is TRBJ1-1, the V gene TRBV6-6; D is unclear. Germline loops: CDR1 MNHNY, CDR2 SVGAGI (reference sequence). This CDR3 comprises 13 residues. V gave up 6 bases and J gave up 1 base, with 9 bases separating them. The CDR3 protein is CASRPEGNTEAFF. CDR3 DNA: TGTGCCAGCAGGCCTGAGGGGAACACTGAAGCTTTCTTT.

The chain recombines TRBV19 with TRBJ1-5; D is unclear. Germline-derived CDR1 and CDR2 are LNHDA and SQIVND (reference sequence). The ends were cut back, 6 bases at V and 4 bases at J, with 13 bases in the middle. CDR3 length: 14 residues. This CDR3 reads CASRSIYGNQPQHF. In DNA form, the CDR3 reads TGTGCCAGTAGGAGTATTTATGGAAATCAGCCCCAGCATTTT.

This chain joins TRBV6-5 and TRBJ1-4; possible D gene TRBD1, 6 bases. V was shortened by 2 bases and J by 8 bases, with 15 bases between the two germline ends. The CDR3 consists of 15 residues. Germline CDR1 and CDR2: MNHEY and SVGAGI. The CDR3 region is CASSYAQGLGEKLFF. CDR3 DNA sequence: TGTGCCAGCAGTTACGCGCAGGGGCTAGGAGAAAAACTGTTTTTT.

The gene calls are TRBV21-1 and TRBJ1-2; the table's D call of TRBD1 was not tested on the DNA. TRBV21-1 is a recognized pseudogene. The CDR3 spans 15 residues. The CDR3: CATFPQQGNHYGYTF. Written as DNA, the CDR3 is TGTGCCACCTTCCCACAACAGGGAAATCACTATGGCTACACCTTC.

This rearrangement joins TRBV5-4 to TRBJ2-5; 10 bases match TRBD2. CDR1 is SGHNT and CDR2 is YYREEE in the germline V gene (reference sequence). V trimming: 4 bases; J trimming: 3 bases; junction bases outside the gene matches: 3. The CDR3 has 14 amino acids. The CDR3 region has the DNA TGTGCCAGCAGCCCTGGACTAGCGGAAGAGACCCAGTACTTC. This sequence encodes CASSPGLAEETQYF.

The rearrangement joins TRBV2 to TRBJ1-3; D possibly corresponds to TRBD1 (6 bases). Trimming shortened V by 4 bases and J by 3 bases, and 22 bases separated the two germline ends. Germline CDR1 is SNHLY and CDR2 is FYNNEI. The CDR3 extends over 18 amino acids. The CDR3 region is CASSVAGVRKNFGNTIYF. In DNA, the CDR3 is TGTGCCAGCAGTGTCGCAGGGGTGAGGAAAAATTTTGGAAACACCATATATTTT. Complete variable domain (other parts from reference TRBV2 and TRBJ1-3): EPEVTQTPSHQVTQMGQEVILRCVPISNHLYFYWYRQILGQKVEFLVSFYNNEISEKSEIFDDQFSVERPDGSNFTLKIRSTKLEDSAMYFCASSVAGVRKNFGNTIYFGEGSWLTVV.

The table lists this clone with a count of one. The V and J genes are TRBV30 and TRBJ2-5; the match to TRBD2 covers 7 bases. Trimming at V came to 8 bases and at J to 3 bases, leaving 12 bases not matched to a gene. The CDR3 contains 14 residues. CDR1 GTSNPN and CDR2 SVGIG come from the germline V gene (reference sequence). CDR3 DNA sequence: TGTGCCGGAGCGGGGTCCCTCAGGGAAGAGACCCAGTACTTC. It codes for CAGAGSLREETQYF.